Listed below are T cell receptor beta chains from one sample, sequenced in a study of beta chain features in type 1 diabetes. TCRdb's table, derived via immunoSEQ multiplex PCR, lists solely in-frame clones and lacks some. The sample lists under 350,000 clones; roughly a quarter were seen once. Sequencing was done on a sample of naive CD4+ T cells from blood. Receptor source: a woman under 40 with type 1 diabetes. Both conserved end residues are part of each CDR3. A D gene is named only where the DNA matches it firmly. Only part of the rows carry a size: once, few, many, or a class if the clone is expanded.

CDR3: CASSWGWVAGGEQYF
DNA: TGTGCCAGCAGCTGGGGGTGGGTAGCGGGAGGGGAGCAGTACTTC
V: TRBV7-2
size: few
J: TRBJ2-7
D: TRBD2

CDR3: CASIVGGSNQPQHF
DNA: TGTGCCAGCATCGTGGGGGGTAGCAATCAGCCCCAGCATTTT
V: TRBV7-9
size: NA
J: TRBJ1-5
D: NA

CDR3: CASSLSNLARPRPYTF
DNA: TGTGCCAGCAGCTTAAGTAATCTCGCGCGGCCCCGTCCCTACACCTTC
V: TRBV7-9
size: NA
J: TRBJ1-2
D: NA

CDR3: CASSLRTSGYSYEQYF
DNA: TGTGCCAGCAGCCTGAGGACTAGCGGGTATTCCTACGAGCAGTACTTC
V: TRBV7-2
size: NA
J: TRBJ2-7
D: TRBD2

CDR3: CASRSSTDTQYF
DNA: TGTGCCAGCAGATCTAGCACAGATACGCAGTATTTT
V: TRBV28
size: few
J: TRBJ2-3
D: NA

CDR3: CASSVRGQGVSKTQYF
DNA: TGTGCCAGCAGTGTTAGAGGACAGGGGGTATCGAAGACCCAGTACTTC
V: TRBV2
size: once
J: TRBJ2-5
D: TRBD1

CDR3: CSVSPVLGGTEAFF
DNA: TGCAGCGTCTCCCCCGTCTTAGGGGGCACTGAAGCTTTCTTT
V: TRBV29-1
size: few
J: TRBJ1-1
D: NA

CDR3: CASSPQGEGEQYF
DNA: TGTGCCAGTAGCCCACAGGGGGAAGGCGAGCAGTACTTC
V: TRBV19
size: NA
J: TRBJ2-7
D: TRBD1

CDR3: CASSVSGQSYGYTF
DNA: TGTGCCAGCAGCGTTTCGGGACAGAGTTATGGCTACACCTTC
V: TRBV9
size: NA
J: TRBJ1-2
D: TRBD1

CDR3: CAWSVLRTGGGAQYF
DNA: TGTGCCTGGAGTGTACTCAGGACAGGGGGAGGGGCCCAGTACTTC
V: TRBV30
size: NA
J: TRBJ2-5
D: TRBD1

CDR3: CASSLAAGDGYTF
DNA: TGTGCCAGCAGCTTGGCGGCAGGGGATGGCTACACCTTC
V: TRBV5-4
size: few
J: TRBJ1-2
D: NA

CDR3: CASSLWGRNTEAFF
DNA: TGTGCCAGCAGTTTATGGGGCAGGAACACTGAAGCTTTCTTT
V: TRBV28
size: few
J: TRBJ1-1
D: NA

CDR3: CASSSQNNQPQHF
DNA: TGTGCCAGCAGCTCACAGAATAATCAGCCCCAGCATTTT
V: TRBV5-6
size: NA
J: TRBJ1-5
D: NA

CDR3: CASSLVGQGAGANVLTF
DNA: TGTGCCAGCAGCTTAGTTGGGCAGGGGGCTGGGGCCAACGTCCTGACTTTC
V: TRBV11-2
size: few
J: TRBJ2-6
D: TRBD1

CDR3: CASSQGEEGWDTQYF
DNA: TGCGCCAGCAGCCAAGGCGAGGAGGGTTGGGATACGCAGTATTTT
V: TRBV4-1
size: NA
J: TRBJ2-3
D: NA

CDR3: CASSATPLSGANVLTF
DNA: TGTGCCAGCAGTGCCACTCCCCTCTCTGGGGCCAACGTCCTGACTTTC
V: TRBV28
size: NA
J: TRBJ2-6
D: NA

CDR3: CASSLSGNNGWEQFF
DNA: TGTGCCAGCAGCTTGAGCGGGAACAACGGTTGGGAGCAGTTCTTC
V: TRBV7-3
size: NA
J: TRBJ2-1
D: TRBD2

CDR3: CASSQVGQGNNQPQHF
DNA: TGCGCCAGCAGCCAAGTAGGACAGGGTAACAATCAGCCCCAGCATTTT
V: TRBV4-1
size: few
J: TRBJ1-5
D: TRBD1

CDR3: CASSLKRWTSGEGDQYF
DNA: TGTGCCAGCAGCTTAAAACGATGGACTAGCGGGGAAGGGGACCAGTACTTC
V: TRBV7-9
size: few
J: TRBJ2-5
D: TRBD2

CDR3: CASSHSRDRGSPTNEKLFF
DNA: TGTGCCAGCAGCCACTCCCGGGACAGGGGGTCTCCAACTAATGAAAAACTGTTTTTT
V: TRBV9
size: few
J: TRBJ1-4
D: TRBD1

CDR3: CSVDRGHETQYF
DNA: TGCAGCGTTGATAGGGGTCACGAGACCCAGTACTTC
V: TRBV29-1
size: NA
J: TRBJ2-5
D: NA

CDR3: CAWSITGETQYF
DNA: TGTGCCTGGAGTATAACAGGGGAGACCCAGTACTTC
V: TRBV30
size: NA
J: TRBJ2-5
D: NA

CDR3: CASSLFQDRANTIYF
DNA: TGTGCCAGCAGTTTATTCCAGGACAGGGCGAACACCATATATTTT
V: TRBV28
size: few
J: TRBJ1-3
D: TRBD1

CDR3: CASSVVPSGSSYNEQFF
DNA: TGTGCCAGCAGCGTAGTTCCCAGCGGAAGCTCCTACAATGAGCAGTTCTTC
V: TRBV9
size: few
J: TRBJ2-1
D: NA

CDR3: CASSMAHGLAGALETQYF
DNA: TGTGCCAGTAGTATGGCCCACGGACTAGCGGGAGCCCTGGAGACCCAGTACTTC
V: TRBV19
size: few
J: TRBJ2-5
D: TRBD2

CDR3: CASTDTGTLGEQYF
DNA: TGTGCCAGCACCGACACAGGGACCCTAGGCGAGCAGTACTTC
V: TRBV27
size: NA
J: TRBJ2-7
D: NA

CDR3: CASGRDTDTQYF
DNA: TGTGCTAGTGGGAGGGACACAGATACGCAGTATTTT
V: TRBV12-5
size: NA
J: TRBJ2-3
D: NA

CDR3: CASSLDRKREQYF
DNA: TGTGCCAGCAGCTTAGATCGAAAGCGGGAGCAGTACTTC
V: TRBV11-2
size: few
J: TRBJ2-7
D: NA